Only a few counts were recorded for the clone carrying this TCR beta chain. Antigen: not known. Method: immunoSEQ multiplex PCR; TCRdb's copy keeps in-frame clones and lacks some. The table has a few thousand clones, around 85% seen once. CDR3 size: 14 residues. The V end was cut by 3 bases, the J end by 0 bases, with 9 bases between. Germline V gene data show CDR1 as SGHAT and CDR2 as FQNNGV. The data are from a study of immune evolution from preneoplasia to lung adenocarcinoma. Study-level results: Normal lung had highest clonality; later lesions appeared denser, more diverse. Top clone share appeared to fall from AAH through AIS, MIA, adenocarcinoma.

Input material: FFPE adjacent normal lung tissue. This TCR came from a person between 70 and 80 years old with lung adenocarcinoma. The chain employs TRBV11-2 and TRBJ2-7, with D tentatively TRBD1 (5 bases). The CDR3 DNA sequence: TGTGCCAGCAGCTTGACAGATAACTCCTACGAGCAGTACTTC. Protein sequence: CASSLTDNSYEQYF.